This T cell receptor (beta chain) was profiled in a study of Graves' ophthalmopathy and Graves' hyperthyroidism. This CDR3 is built from 16 residues. With 2 bases removed from V and 1 base from J, the gap between germline ends came to 14 bases. The V gene's germline CDR1 is GTSNPN and CDR2 SVGIG (reference sequence). The authors amplified TCR beta CDR3 regions from RNA transcripts. First-round RT-PCR with HTBI primers preceded a second-round multiplex PCR. TCRdb used MiXCR to reprocess the multiplex PCR reads, holding one entry per CDR3 protein. The repertoire has 350,000 to 400,000 distinct CDR3 sequences, about 18% of them found once; the top ten carry around 1.4%.

The clonotype comes from a woman aged 18 to 35 with Graves' ophthalmopathy. The sequencing input was peripheral blood. The chain is built from TRBV30 and TRBJ2-2, with D possibly called TRBD1 or TRBD2 (6 bases each). The CDR3: CAWSRAGGQNTGELFF. CDR3 coding DNA: TGTGCCTGGAGTCGGGCCGGGGGCCAGAACACCGGGGAGCTGTTTTTT.